The text below deals with one TCR beta chain. From germline, CDR1 is GTSNPN and CDR2 SVGIG (reference sequence). This CDR3 comprises 12 residues. With 0 bases removed from V and 7 bases from J, the gap between germline ends came to 10 bases. Using immunoSEQ multiplex PCR, the repertoire was profiled, and TCRdb retains in-frame clones only, with some absent. The table includes 55,000 to 75,000 clones, about nine tenths detected once. The record originates from a study of technical replicates of blood from a handful of donors. The origin of this receptor is a human donor in good health. V is TRBV30 and J is TRBJ2-7; D is uncertain. Sample: T cells isolated from PBMCs. The CDR3 DNA reads as TGTGCCTGGAGTGTAATTGAGTGGGAGCAGTACTTC. It yields the protein CAWSVIEWEQYF.